The entry below gives a single TCR beta chain sequence along with its context. The antigen is undetermined. The germline CDR1 and CDR2 sequences are SGHNT and YYREEE (reference sequence). V lost 2 bases to trimming and J lost 0 bases, with 8 bases between them. CDR3 length: 14 amino acids. This sample is part of a study of beta chain features in type 1 diabetes. Study as a whole: Sorted cell examination encompassed about 110,000,000 cells across all samples.

The entirety of the isolated RNA underwent reverse transcription, so expressed TCRB transcripts were sequenced. Generated by immunoSEQ multiplex PCR, the TCRdb table keeps only in-frame clones and is missing some. The sample holds 970,000 or so clones; roughly 15% are singletons and the top ten take 0.02% to 0.025%. The study, taken as a whole, reports: The study found fewer insertions and more deletions at VDJ junctions in type 1 diabetes patients. TCRB CDR3 length was moderately but significantly reduced in all four CD4+ subsets of Type 1 diabetes patients.

Using CD45RO/CCR7/CD25/CD127/CD95/CD27, CD4+ naive, central memory, regulatory and stem cell-like memory cells were sorted. The clonotype comes from a woman younger than 35 in good health. V and J are TRBV5-4 and TRBJ1-1; a weak D match, TRBD1 (6 bases). Sequencing input: naive CD4+ T cells from blood. In nucleotides, the CDR3 is TGTGCCAGCAGCTTCGGACAGATGAACACTGAAGCTTTCTTT. Amino acid sequence: CASSFGQMNTEAFF.